This T cell receptor (beta chain) was sequenced for a study of TIL therapy for anti-PD-1-resistant metastatic lung cancer. Time point denoted: pre-treatment sample, taken before nivolumab and TIL therapy. Pleural nodules or supraclavicular lymph nodes made up most of the excised metastases sampled. The libraries were made with immunoSEQ v3. Method: immunoSEQ multiplex PCR; TCRdb's copy keeps in-frame clones and lacks some. The sample records about 26,000 clones, approximately 63% being singletons. V was pared by 4 bases and J by 3 bases, with 9 bases of the junction left unmatched. The CDR3 spans 16 residues. CDR1 and CDR2 from the germline V gene are SGHNT and YYREEE (reference sequence).

The chain has TRBV5-4 and TRBJ2-3; TRBD2 matches 9 bases. The TCR was taken from a woman aged 30 to 85 with non-small cell lung cancer. The sample consisted of tumor tissue, taken at baseline. The CDR3 loop reads CASSTQETSGTDTQYF. The DNA of the CDR3 is TGTGCCAGCAGCACCCAGGAAACTAGCGGGACAGATACGCAGTATTTT.